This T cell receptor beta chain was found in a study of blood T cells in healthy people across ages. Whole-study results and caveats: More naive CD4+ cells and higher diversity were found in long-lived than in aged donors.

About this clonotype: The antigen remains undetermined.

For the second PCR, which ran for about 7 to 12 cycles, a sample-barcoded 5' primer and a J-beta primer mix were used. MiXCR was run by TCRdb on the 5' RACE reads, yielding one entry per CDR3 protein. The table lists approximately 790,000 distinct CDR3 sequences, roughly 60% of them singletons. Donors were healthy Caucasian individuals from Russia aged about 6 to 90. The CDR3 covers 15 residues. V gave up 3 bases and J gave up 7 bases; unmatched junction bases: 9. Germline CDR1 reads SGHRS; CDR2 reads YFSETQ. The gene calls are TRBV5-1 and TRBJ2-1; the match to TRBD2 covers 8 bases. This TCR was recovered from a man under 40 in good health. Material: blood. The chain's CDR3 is CASSSSSGGVNEQFF. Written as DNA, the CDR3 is TGCGCCAGCAGCTCTTCCTCGGGGGGGGTAAATGAGCAGTTCTTC.